One and the same sample provided the 32 T cell receptor beta chains below, sequenced in a study of blood T cells in healthy people across ages. Primed by a sample-barcoded 5' primer and a J-beta primer mix, a second PCR proceeded for about 6 to 12 cycles. MiXCR, run by TCRdb on the 5' RACE reads, gives a single entry per CDR3 protein. Of 700,000 to 850,000 distinct CDR3 sequences listed, about 34% are singletons. Sequencing was performed on blood. These receptors came from a man between 18 and 35 years old in good health.

The V call is TRBV6-5, the J call TRBJ2-1; 7 nucleotides agree with TRBD1. The length of the CDR3 is 15 residues. Germline V lookup: CDR1 MNHEY, CDR2 SVGAGI. The V gene end was trimmed by 2 bases and the J gene end by 0 bases; junction bases not matched to a gene: 1. CDR3 in amino acids: CASSYGTVSYNEQFF. The DNA of the CDR3 is TGTGCCAGCAGTTACGGGACAGTCTCCTACAATGAGCAGTTCTTC.

The chain joins TRBV10-3 to TRBJ1-6, with D possibly TRBD1 on 5 matching bases. CDR3 length: 16 residues. V was clipped by 2 bases and J by 8 bases, with 16 bases between them. CDR1 and CDR2 (germline): ENHRY, SYGVKD. The CDR3 reads CAISERGPSGDSPLHF. CDR3 nucleotides: TGTGCCATCAGTGAGAGGGGTCCCAGTGGGGATTCACCCCTCCACTTT.

This chain links TRBV5-1 with TRBJ1-1, with a possible D match to TRBD1 (5 bases). CDR1 SGHRS and CDR2 YFSETQ come from the germline V gene. V dropped 2 bases and J dropped 0 bases, with 11 bases sitting between them. This CDR3 is 15 amino acids long. Written as DNA, the CDR3 is TGCGCCAGCAGCTTCACGGGACCCCTGAACACTGAAGCTTTCTTT. Translating gives CASSFTGPLNTEAFF.

This clonotype was observed a handful of times. This chain links TRBV6-6 with TRBJ2-1, with D uncertain. The J call is doubtful: the DNA matches TRBJ2-7 better. The CDR3 contains 13 residues. Germline V gene lookup returns CDR1 MNHNY and CDR2 SVGAGI (reference sequence). DNA for the CDR3: TGTGCCAGCACCCAAGGGATGTACAATGAGCAGTACTTC. It encodes CASTQGMYNEQYF.

This clonotype was detected only a few times. The chain joins TRBV5-6 to TRBJ1-1; the D gene is possibly TRBD1 (5 bases). This CDR3 is built from 16 residues. Per germline, CDR1 SGHDT and CDR2 YYEEEE. The V gene lost 1 base and the J gene lost 2 bases, with 15 bases spanning the gap. This chain's CDR3 is CASSLPTAFINTEAFF. The CDR3 DNA reads as TGTGCCAGCAGCTTGCCGACAGCTTTTATAAACACTGAAGCTTTCTTT.

This clonotype was detected a few times. The CDR3 nucleotides are TGTGCCAGTAGTATGTCGGGGTATCAGCCCCAGCATTTT. Translation: CASSMSGYQPQHF. This chain links TRBV19 with TRBJ1-5; D unresolved. V was clipped by 3 bases and J by 5 bases, with 8 bases between them. Germline V gene sequence: CDR1 LNHDA, CDR2 SQIVND (reference sequence). The CDR3 sequence is 13 residues long.

Comments on this clonotype: This sequence may be a read error, since a much larger clone differs from it by one base. The chain recombines TRBV4-1 with TRBJ2-1; 11 bases align to TRBD2. CDR1 and CDR2 (germline): MGHRA, YSYEKL. This CDR3 is 15 amino acids long. J was trimmed by 13 bases and V by 3 bases; bases with no gene match: 11. The CDR3 loop is CASSHLAGGSETQFF. As DNA, the CDR3 is TGCGCCAGCAGCCACCTAGCGGGGGGCTCAGAGACCCAGTTCTTC.

This clonotype was observed a handful of times. V is TRBV7-2 and J is TRBJ2-7, with D unresolved. V lost 5 bases and J 1 base, leaving 12 bases between the germline ends. Germline V gene lookup returns CDR1 SGHTA and CDR2 FQGNSA. The CDR3 runs 14 residues. The CDR3: CASSRPPGSYEQYF. In DNA form, the CDR3 reads TGTGCCAGCAGCCGACCGCCCGGTTCCTACGAGCAGTACTTC.

The V call is TRBV2, the J call TRBJ1-2; 8 positions agree with TRBD1. CDR1 SNHLY and CDR2 FYNNEI come from the germline V gene. The CDR3 spans 15 residues. V lost 9 bases, J lost 6 bases, and 15 bases stayed unmatched. This chain's CDR3 is CASPTRTGSGHGYTF. CDR3 sequence (DNA): TGTGCCAGTCCTACCCGGACAGGGTCGGGCCATGGCTACACCTTC.

This clonotype occurred a few times. V usage is TRBV4-1 and J usage is TRBJ2-3, with a possible D match to TRBD2 (5 bases). V dropped 5 bases and J dropped 0 bases, with 9 bases sitting between them. The CDR3 contains 14 residues. Germline V gene data show CDR1 as MGHRA and CDR2 as YSYEKL. CDR3 sequence reads: CASSNWRSTDTQYF. CDR3 coding DNA: TGCGCCAGCAGCAATTGGAGGAGCACAGATACGCAGTATTTT.

This clonotype occurred a few times. V usage is TRBV5-1 and J usage is TRBJ2-3; D possibly corresponds to TRBD2 (6 bases). The CDR3 is 15 amino acids. V lost 4 bases to trimming and J lost 2 bases, with 14 bases between them. CDR1 and CDR2 from the germline V gene are SGHRS and YFSETQ. The CDR3 loop reads CASSPGETNTDTQYF. The CDR3 DNA reads as TGCGCCAGCAGCCCGGGGGAAACGAACACAGATACGCAGTATTTT.

This chain links TRBV4-3 with TRBJ1-1, with 7 bases aligning to TRBD1. This CDR3 is built from 18 residues. Looked up from germline, CDR1 is LGHNA and CDR2 is YSLEER. Trimming cost V 0 bases and J 4 bases; bases outside gene matches: 14. DNA for the CDR3: TGCGCCAGCAGCCAAGATGCAGGGGGGGCCCGGGCGGTCACTGAAGCTTTCTTT. It specifies CASSQDAGGARAVTEAFF.

This clonotype turned up a few times. The chain joins TRBV7-2 to TRBJ2-7; 10 nucleotides align to TRBD1. Per the germline V gene, CDR1 is SGHTA and CDR2 is FQGNSA. This CDR3 region has 16 residues. J lost 7 bases, V lost 4 bases, and 13 bases had no gene match. The CDR3 region is CASSSWGTGAYNEQYF. The CDR3 DNA follows: TGTGCCAGCAGCTCCTGGGGGACAGGGGCCTACAATGAGCAGTACTTC.

A few counts support this clonotype. The J gene is TRBJ2-3, the V gene TRBV5-1, with 10 bases identical to TRBD1. V was clipped by 0 bases and J by 7 bases; unmatched bases: 5. This CDR3 is built from 15 residues. Germline loops: CDR1 SGHRS, CDR2 YFSETQ. The CDR3 bases are TGCGCCAGCAGCTTGGGGACAGGGGGAGCAAATACGCAGTATTTT. As protein: CASSLGTGGANTQYF.

A few counts support this clonotype. The V and J genes are TRBV7-9 and TRBJ2-3; TRBD2 aligns across 11 bases. Unmatched junction bases numbered 5, after V lost 3 bases and J lost 0 bases. CDR1 is SEHNR and CDR2 is FQNEAQ in the germline V gene (reference sequence). The CDR3 is 17 amino acids. CDR3 sequence reads: CASSFPGTSGSTDTQYF. CDR3 sequence (DNA): TGTGCCAGCAGCTTCCCCGGGACTAGCGGAAGCACAGATACGCAGTATTTT.

This clonotype was observed at least ten times. The rearrangement joins TRBV12-3 or TRBV12-4 to TRBJ2-3; D is unresolved. V was trimmed by 1 base and J by 3 bases, leaving 11 bases between them. This CDR3 has 15 residues. CDR3 sequence reads: CASSLGNLDTDTQYF. Written as DNA, the CDR3 is TGTGCCAGCAGTTTAGGTAACCTCGATACAGATACGCAGTATTTT.

This clonotype showed up just a few times. The chain carries TRBV20-1 and TRBJ2-1, with a tentative D call TRBD2 (5 bases). The CDR3 has 12 residues. From germline, CDR1 is DFQATT and CDR2 SNEGSKA (reference sequence). The germline V and J ends were trimmed by 3 bases and 8 bases, with 11 bases remaining between them. The CDR3 region has the DNA TGCAGTGCTAGGGTCGGGGTTGATGAGCAGTTCTTC. This encodes CSARVGVDEQFF.

This chain uses TRBV9 with TRBJ2-2; D is uncertain. Per germline, CDR1 SGDLS and CDR2 YYNGEE. This CDR3 comprises 14 residues. Trimming stripped 6 bases from V and 1 base from J, with 10 bases between. CDR3 region: CASTPFLNTGELFF. CDR3 coding DNA: TGTGCCAGCACCCCTTTCTTGAACACCGGGGAGCTGTTTTTT.

The genes are TRBV11-1 and TRBJ2-7, with D perhaps matching TRBD1 or TRBD2 (5 bases each). CDR1 and CDR2 from the germline V gene are SGHAT and FQDESV (reference sequence). This CDR3 is built from 14 residues. Trimming shortened V by 5 bases and J by 3 bases, and 14 bases separated the two germline ends. CDR3 sequence reads: CASSPGRGVYEQYF. The CDR3 region has the DNA TGTGCCAGCAGCCCCGGGCGAGGGGTCTACGAGCAGTACTTC.

In regard to this clonotype: Being one base from a much bigger clone, this may be a read error. This sequence joins TRBV4-2 and TRBJ2-7; D gene unclear. CDR1 is LGHNA, CDR2 YNFKEQ, per germline. The CDR3 covers 14 residues. V gave up 2 bases and J gave up 2 bases, with 10 bases separating them. The CDR3 sequence: CASSQLDGPYEQYF. CDR3 in DNA: TGTGCCAGCAGCCAACTCGACGGGCCCTACGAGCAGTACTTC.

This clonotype was counted only a few times. The chain employs TRBV11-2 and TRBJ1-4, with D possibly TRBD1 on 6 matching bases. This CDR3 has 15 amino acids. Germline CDR1 reads SGHAT; CDR2 reads FQNNGV. Trimming took off 4 bases at V and 0 bases at J, with 9 bases between the two ends. CDR3 amino acids: CASSWTASTNEKLFF. In DNA, the CDR3 is TGTGCCAGCAGCTGGACAGCCTCAACTAATGAAAAACTGTTTTTT.

The table lists this clonotype with a count of one. Just one base apart from a much larger clone, this may be a read error. V usage is TRBV7-6 and J usage is TRBJ2-4, with no clear D. CDR1 and CDR2 from the germline V gene are SGHVS and FNYEAQ. Trimming cost V 1 base and J 13 bases, with 17 bases left between them. This CDR3 has 14 amino acids. As DNA, the CDR3 is TGTGCCAGCAGCTTAGGGTCCGCTTCCAATGAGCAGTACTTC. Translating it yields CASSLGSASNEQYF.

This clonotype was picked up a small number of times. This chain links TRBV20-1 with TRBJ2-7, with a weak D call TRBD2 (5 bases). V shed 3 bases and J shed 2 bases, with 8 bases lying between them. The germline V gene encodes CDR1 DFQATT and CDR2 SNEGSKA (reference sequence). This CDR3 has 12 residues. CDR3 residues: CSASPGAYEQYF. CDR3 nucleotides: TGCAGTGCTAGTCCCGGGGCCTACGAGCAGTACTTC.

Comment on this clonotype: A much larger clone differs from this one at a single base, so this may be a read error. This chain's CDR3 is CASSGGGRNTEAFF. CDR3 sequence (DNA): TGTGCCAGCAGCGGGGGGGGCCGGAACACTGAAGCTTTCTTT. The chain employs TRBV9 and TRBJ1-1; D may be TRBD1 (6 bases). Germline CDR1 reads SGDLS; CDR2 reads YYNGEE. The germline V and J ends were trimmed by 3 bases and 1 base, with 10 bases remaining between them. There are 14 residues in the CDR3.

Ten or more counts support this clonotype. This chain links TRBV5-1 with TRBJ2-1; 10 bases agree with TRBD1. Germline CDR1 SGHRS, CDR2 YFSETQ. The length of the CDR3 is 15 residues. The V and J ends lost 4 bases and 5 bases, in that order; junction bases with no gene match: 6. CDR3 nucleotides: TGCGCCAGCAGCCCGGACAGGGGGTTAAACAATGAGCAGTTCTTC. It codes for CASSPDRGLNNEQFF.

This clonotype was seen a few times. A much larger clone lies a single base off, so this may be a read error. The V and J genes are TRBV14 and TRBJ2-1, with TRBD2 identical over 8 bases. The CDR3 spans 15 residues. J gave up 4 bases and V 1 base, and 3 bases lay outside the gene matches. Germline lookup yields CDR1 SGHDN and CDR2 FVKESK. The CDR3 DNA reads as TGTGCCAGCAGCCAAGCTAGCGGGCCTTACAATGAGCAGTTCTTC. Its translation: CASSQASGPYNEQFF.

The chain couples TRBV4-3 to TRBJ2-7; 7 bases fit TRBD1. The CDR3 loop spans 14 amino acids. The germline CDR1 and CDR2 sequences are LGHNA and YSLEER. J gave up 7 bases and V 2 bases, and 8 bases lay outside the gene matches. The CDR3 nucleotides are TGCGCCAGCAGCCAACTAGAAGGGGGCAATGAGCAGTACTTC. This codes for CASSQLEGGNEQYF.

As regards this clonotype: A clone one base away is much larger, so this may be a read error. The genes are TRBV4-3 and TRBJ2-1, with 7 bases that match TRBD1. J lost 6 bases, V lost 2 bases, and 10 bases had no gene match. The CDR3 extends over 16 amino acids. Looked up from germline, CDR1 is LGHNA and CDR2 is YSLEER. Here the CDR3 DNA reads TGCGCCAGCAGCCAAACCGGGACAGACCCCTGCAATGAGCAGTTCTTC. It codes for CASSQTGTDPCNEQFF.

The V and J genes are TRBV20-1 and TRBJ2-4, with D uncertain. The J call is in doubt because the DNA end fits TRBJ2-7 better. This CDR3 has 12 residues. The germline gives CDR1 DFQATT, CDR2 SNEGSKA (reference sequence). This chain's CDR3 is CSALSTSNEQYF. In DNA, the CDR3 is TGCAGTGCTCTATCAACCAGCAACGAGCAGTACTTC.

Note on this clonotype: One base away lies a much larger clone, so this may be a sequencing read error. The chain combines TRBV12-3 or TRBV12-4 with TRBJ2-4; weak D call: TRBD1 (6 bases). V was clipped by 5 bases and J by 6 bases, with 17 bases between them. The CDR3 runs 15 residues. CDR3: CASSAPGHLLNIQYF. As DNA, the CDR3 is TGTGCCAGCAGTGCACCGGGACACCTTCTAAACATTCAGTACTTC.

The chain carries TRBV28 and TRBJ2-1; tentative D call: TRBD1 (6 bases). V dropped 2 bases and J dropped 3 bases, with 14 bases sitting between them. The germline CDR1 and CDR2 sequences are MDHEN and SYDVKM. The CDR3 is 16 amino acids. The CDR3 DNA sequence: TGTGCCAGCAGTTTAGGGGGCAGGCGAGTCTACAATGAGCAGTTCTTC. Amino acid sequence: CASSLGGRRVYNEQFF.

V usage is TRBV5-1 and J usage is TRBJ2-4; unclear D gene. The last part of the DNA fits TRBJ2-7 better; the J call may be wrong. The CDR3 sequence is 15 residues long. Germline CDR1 reads SGHRS; CDR2 reads YFSETQ. This CDR3 is CASSYGRIRNYEQYF. The DNA of the CDR3 is TGCGCCAGCAGCTATGGACGGATCCGAAATTACGAGCAGTACTTC.